The clone carrying this T cell receptor (beta chain) has just a few counts. The source of the sample is a study of tumor-infiltrating lymphocytes in primary liver carcinoma. From about 490 ng of total RNA, TCR beta-specific cDNA was reverse-transcribed using a constant-region primer. Generation of the TCR beta libraries relied on three nested multiplex PCR rounds using slightly modified ARM-PCR. TCRdb reanalysed the multiplex PCR reads using MiXCR and keeps one entry per CDR3 protein. In the table there are more than 150,000 distinct CDR3 sequences, 50% to 75% of which are singletons. Unsorted whole blood yielded the blood RNA, and germline DNA was also extracted. Source material: peripheral blood. The clonotype was recovered from a middle-aged man with primary liver carcinoma and hepatitis B virus infection.

The CDR3 is CASSYGHNHQETQYF. The CDR3, as DNA: TGTGCCAGCAGTTATGGGCACAACCACCAAGAGACCCAGTACTTC. The J gene is TRBJ2-5, the V gene TRBV6-2 or TRBV6-3; D remains unclear. Germline loops: CDR1 MNHEY, CDR2 SVGEGT. The CDR3 contains 15 residues. Trimming removed 3 bases at V and 0 bases at J, with 11 bases between.